These 9 T cell receptor beta chains share one sample of origin, sequenced in a study of CD8 T cells in Susac syndrome. With random hexamers, reverse transcription was performed on about 0.5 to 1 ug of RNA. TCRdb ran MiXCR on the immunoSEQ multiplex PCR reads and lists one entry per CDR3 protein. The table lists 200,000 to 250,000 distinct CDR3 sequences, less than 95% of them singletons. The sample consisted of CD4+ T cells from PBMCs. The origin of the receptors is a human donor with Susac syndrome.

The gene calls are TRBV6-5 and TRBJ2-2; D uncertain. Deletions cut 6 bases from V and 6 bases from J, with 8 bases between. Germline V CDR1 and CDR2: MNHEY, SVGAGI. This CDR3 is 12 amino acids long. The CDR3 region has the DNA TGTGCCAGCAGCCATTTCTCCGGGGAGCTGTTTTTT. Translated, it gives CASSHFSGELFF.

The chain links TRBV28 to TRBJ2-7; D remains ambiguous. V lost 3 bases and J 6 bases, leaving 9 bases between the germline ends. This CDR3 spans 12 amino acids. CDR1 and CDR2 from the germline V gene are MDHEN and SYDVKM. The CDR3 coding sequence is TGTGCCAGCAGTTTGGTGAACCTCGAGCAGTACTTC. It codes for CASSLVNLEQYF.

The chain couples TRBV7-9 to TRBJ1-2; D gene unclear. This CDR3 comprises 12 residues. Germline V gene lookup returns CDR1 SEHNR and CDR2 FQNEAQ (reference sequence). V was shortened by 2 bases and J by 3 bases, with 4 bases between the two germline ends. CDR3 sequence: CASSLTDYGYTF. The DNA for the CDR3 is TGTGCCAGCAGCTTAACAGACTATGGCTACACCTTC.

V and J are TRBV12-5 and TRBJ2-5; D uncertain. Germline values: CDR1 LGHNT, CDR2 FRNRAP. This CDR3 is 14 amino acids long. V lost 2 bases and J lost 5, with 12 bases in between. The CDR3: CASGLTVNPETQYF. The CDR3 bases are TGTGCTAGTGGTTTGACAGTCAACCCGGAGACCCAGTACTTC.

The rearrangement uses TRBV28 and TRBJ1-6; D unclear. Trimming removed 11 bases at V and 5 bases at J, with 13 bases between. Germline loops: CDR1 MDHEN, CDR2 SYDVKM. This CDR3 is built from 13 residues. This chain's CDR3 is CAVFGRDNSPLHF. In DNA, the CDR3 is TGTGCCGTATTCGGGAGGGATAATTCACCCCTCCACTTT.

V is TRBV12-3 or TRBV12-4 and J is TRBJ1-1, with TRBD1 as a possible D gene (6 bases). This CDR3 spans 14 amino acids. Trimming pared 3 bases from V and 1 base from J, leaving 9 bases between. For the CDR3, the DNA is TGTGCCAGCAGTTTCGGGGGGCCGAACACTGAAGCTTTCTTT. The encoded protein is CASSFGGPNTEAFF.

The rearrangement joins TRBV10-3 to TRBJ2-1; 10 bases are shared with TRBD2. CDR1 is ENHRY and CDR2 is SYGVKD in the germline V gene. Unmatched junction bases numbered 8, after V lost 6 bases and J lost 3 bases. This CDR3 has 16 residues. The CDR3 nucleotides read TGTGCCATCAGGAATCTAGCGGGGGAAGACTACAATGAGCAGTTCTTC. Its translation: CAIRNLAGEDYNEQFF.

V and J are TRBV12-3 or TRBV12-4 and TRBJ2-7; D tentatively fits TRBD1 or TRBD2 (5 bases each). Between the trimmed V and J ends, which lost 0 bases and 1 base, there was a span of 19 bases. The CDR3 runs 18 residues. CDR3 sequence (DNA): TGTGCCAGCAGTTTAGCGGGAATGGGGTTGGGGACGTCCTACGAGCAGTACTTC. Translating it yields CASSLAGMGLGTSYEQYF.

The rearrangement links TRBV25-1 to TRBJ1-6; weak D call: TRBD1 (5 bases). From germline, CDR1 is MGHDK and CDR2 SYGVNS. The CDR3 runs 15 residues. The V gene lost 2 bases and the J gene lost 9 bases, with 14 bases spanning the gap. CDR3 coding DNA: TGTGCCAGCAGTGAAGTCAGAGGGGAAGGTTCACCCCTCCACTTT. The encoded protein is CASSEVRGEGSPLHF.